This T cell receptor (beta chain) was captured by sequencing in a study of cytomegalovirus exposure and HLA in healthy donors. The study's findings and limits: Roughly even sequencing depth across donors was the assumption behind the presence/absence analyses. Several of the most significant clusters appeared linked to common viral pathogens, based on a later analysis. Reportedly, fewer N-insertions than the approximately 650-donor mean appeared in an Asian-associated ancestry cluster in a later analysis.

Both 60 Vbeta primers and 13 Jbeta primers went into the PCR. TCRdb keeps only in-frame clones here, not all; method: immunoSEQ multiplex PCR. The sample comprises 150,000 to 200,000 clones, over 70% of which are singletons, and approximately 1.3% rests with the top ten. Trimming removed 0 bases from V and 5 bases from J, with 11 bases in between. Germline V gives CDR1 LNHDA, CDR2 SQIVND (reference sequence). The CDR3 runs to 15 residues. As for this clone: Its antigen is currently unknown.

The TCR sequence derives from a man younger than 35 in good health and CMV-seronegative. The rearrangement links TRBV19 to TRBJ2-1; D not certain. The sequencing input was PBMCs. The CDR3 bases are TGTGCCAGTAGTATAGATCCCCGGTATAACAATGAGCAGTTCTTC. It specifies CASSIDPRYNNEQFF.